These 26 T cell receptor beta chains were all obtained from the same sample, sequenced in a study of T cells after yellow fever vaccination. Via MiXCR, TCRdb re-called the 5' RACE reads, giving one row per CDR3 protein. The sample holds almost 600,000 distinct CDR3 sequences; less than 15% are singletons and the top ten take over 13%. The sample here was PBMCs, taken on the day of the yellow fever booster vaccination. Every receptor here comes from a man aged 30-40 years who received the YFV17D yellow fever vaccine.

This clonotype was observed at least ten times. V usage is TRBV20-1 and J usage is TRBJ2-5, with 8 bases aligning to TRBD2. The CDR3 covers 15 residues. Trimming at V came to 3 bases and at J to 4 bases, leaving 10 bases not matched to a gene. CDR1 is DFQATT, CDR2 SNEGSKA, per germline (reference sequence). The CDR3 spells CSARGPGLARETQYF. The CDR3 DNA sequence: TGCAGTGCTAGGGGCCCCGGACTAGCCCGAGAGACCCAGTACTTC.

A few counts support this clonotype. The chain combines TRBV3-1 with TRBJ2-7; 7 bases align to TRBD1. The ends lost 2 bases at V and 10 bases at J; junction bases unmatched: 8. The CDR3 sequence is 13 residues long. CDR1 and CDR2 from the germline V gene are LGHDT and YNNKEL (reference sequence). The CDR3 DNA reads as TGTGCCAGCAGCCAATCCCGGGACAGCGGACAGTACTTC. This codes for CASSQSRDSGQYF.

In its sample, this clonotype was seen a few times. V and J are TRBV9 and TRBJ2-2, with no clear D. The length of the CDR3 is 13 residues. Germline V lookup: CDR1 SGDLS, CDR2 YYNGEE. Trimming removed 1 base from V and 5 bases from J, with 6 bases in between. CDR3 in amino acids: CASSVSPTGELFF. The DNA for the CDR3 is TGTGCCAGCAGCGTAAGTCCTACCGGGGAGCTGTTTTTT.

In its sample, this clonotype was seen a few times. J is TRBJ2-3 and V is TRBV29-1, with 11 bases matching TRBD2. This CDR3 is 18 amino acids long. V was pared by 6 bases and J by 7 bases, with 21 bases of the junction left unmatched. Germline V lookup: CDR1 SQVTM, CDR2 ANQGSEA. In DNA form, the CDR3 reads TGCAGCGTGTTGACTAGCGGGACAAGACGAGTACTAGTCTATACGCAGTATTTT. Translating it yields CSVLTSGTRRVLVYTQYF.

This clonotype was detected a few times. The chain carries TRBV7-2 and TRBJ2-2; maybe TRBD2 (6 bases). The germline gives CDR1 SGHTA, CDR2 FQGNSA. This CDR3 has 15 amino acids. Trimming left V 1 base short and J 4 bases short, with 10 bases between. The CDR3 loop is CASSLVGGGTGELFF. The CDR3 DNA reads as TGTGCCAGCAGCTTAGTCGGGGGTGGCACCGGGGAGCTGTTTTTT.

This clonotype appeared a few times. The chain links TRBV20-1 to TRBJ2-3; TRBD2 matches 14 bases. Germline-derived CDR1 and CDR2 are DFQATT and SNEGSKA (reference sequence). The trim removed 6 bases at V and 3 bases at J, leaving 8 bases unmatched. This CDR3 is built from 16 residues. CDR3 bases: TGCAGTGCCCTGACTAGCGGGAGGGCCTTGACAGATACGCAGTATTTT. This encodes CSALTSGRALTDTQYF.

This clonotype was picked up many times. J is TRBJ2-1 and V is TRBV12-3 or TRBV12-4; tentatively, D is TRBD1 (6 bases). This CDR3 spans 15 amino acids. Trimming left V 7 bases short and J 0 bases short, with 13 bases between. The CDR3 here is CASTEQGSSYNEQFF. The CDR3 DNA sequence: TGTGCCAGCACCGAACAGGGCAGCTCCTACAATGAGCAGTTCTTC.

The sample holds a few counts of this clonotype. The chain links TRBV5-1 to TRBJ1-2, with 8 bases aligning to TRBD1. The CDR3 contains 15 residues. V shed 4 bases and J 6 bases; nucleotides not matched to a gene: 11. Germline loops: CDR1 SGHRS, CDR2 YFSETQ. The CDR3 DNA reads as TGCGCCAGCAGCCGAGTGACAGGGGTGATGGATGGCTACACCTTC. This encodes CASSRVTGVMDGYTF.

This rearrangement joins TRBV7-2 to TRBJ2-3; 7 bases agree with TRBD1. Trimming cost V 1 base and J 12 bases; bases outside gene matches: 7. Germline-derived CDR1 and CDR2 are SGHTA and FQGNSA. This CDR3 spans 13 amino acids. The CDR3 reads CASSLEQGPPQYF. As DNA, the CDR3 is TGTGCCAGCAGCTTAGAACAGGGGCCTCCCCAGTATTTT.

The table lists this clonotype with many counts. This CDR3 reads CASSFGGGNTEAFF. CDR3 nucleotides: TGTGCCAGCAGCTTTGGTGGCGGGAACACTGAAGCTTTCTTT. V and J are TRBV7-9 and TRBJ1-1, with D unclear. Between the trimmed V and J ends, which lost 3 bases and 1 base, there was a span of 9 bases. Germline lookup yields CDR1 SEHNR and CDR2 FQNEAQ (reference sequence). This CDR3 spans 14 amino acids.

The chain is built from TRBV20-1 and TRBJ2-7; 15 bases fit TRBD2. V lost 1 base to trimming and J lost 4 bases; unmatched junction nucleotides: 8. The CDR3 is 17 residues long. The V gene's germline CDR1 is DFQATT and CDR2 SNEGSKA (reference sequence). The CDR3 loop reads CSARGTGTSGRTYEQYF. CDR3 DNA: TGCAGTGCTAGAGGGACTGGGACTAGCGGGAGGACATACGAGCAGTACTTC.

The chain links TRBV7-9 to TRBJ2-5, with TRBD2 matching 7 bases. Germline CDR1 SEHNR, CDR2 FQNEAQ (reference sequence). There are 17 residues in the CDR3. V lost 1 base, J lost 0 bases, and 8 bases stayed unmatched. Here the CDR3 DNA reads TGTGCCAGCAGCTTAGGCCTAGCGGTATCAGACCAAGAGACCCAGTACTTC. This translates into CASSLGLAVSDQETQYF.

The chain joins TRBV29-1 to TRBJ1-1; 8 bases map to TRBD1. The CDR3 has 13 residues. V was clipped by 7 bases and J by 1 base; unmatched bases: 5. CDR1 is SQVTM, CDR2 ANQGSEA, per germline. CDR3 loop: CSARTGTNTEAFF. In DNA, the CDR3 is TGCAGCGCCCGGACAGGGACGAACACTGAAGCTTTCTTT.

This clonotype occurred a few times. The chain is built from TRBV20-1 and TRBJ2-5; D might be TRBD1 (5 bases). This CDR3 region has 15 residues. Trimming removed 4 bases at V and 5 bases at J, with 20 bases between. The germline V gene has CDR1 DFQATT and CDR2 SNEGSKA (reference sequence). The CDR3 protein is CSAKVLATPGETQYF. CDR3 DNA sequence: TGCAGTGCTAAGGTCCTGGCCACGCCAGGGGAGACCCAGTACTTC.

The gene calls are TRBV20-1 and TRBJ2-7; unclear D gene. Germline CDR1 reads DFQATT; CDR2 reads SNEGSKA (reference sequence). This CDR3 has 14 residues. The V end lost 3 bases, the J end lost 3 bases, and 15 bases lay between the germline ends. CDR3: CSASRRKRNYEQYF. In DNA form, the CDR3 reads TGCAGTGCTAGCCGCAGGAAAAGGAACTACGAGCAGTACTTC.

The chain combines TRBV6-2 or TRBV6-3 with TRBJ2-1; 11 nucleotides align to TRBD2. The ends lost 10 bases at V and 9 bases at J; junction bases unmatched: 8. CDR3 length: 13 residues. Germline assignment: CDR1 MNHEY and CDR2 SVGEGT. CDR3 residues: CATLETSGTEQFF. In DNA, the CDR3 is TGTGCCACCTTGGAGACTAGCGGGACTGAGCAGTTCTTC.

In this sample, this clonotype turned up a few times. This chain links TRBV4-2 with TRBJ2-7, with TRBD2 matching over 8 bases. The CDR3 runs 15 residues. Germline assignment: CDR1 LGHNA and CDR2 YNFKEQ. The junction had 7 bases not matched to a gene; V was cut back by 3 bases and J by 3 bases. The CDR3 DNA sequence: TGTGCCAGCAGCCACAGACTAGCGACAGACTACGAGCAGTACTTC. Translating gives CASSHRLATDYEQYF.

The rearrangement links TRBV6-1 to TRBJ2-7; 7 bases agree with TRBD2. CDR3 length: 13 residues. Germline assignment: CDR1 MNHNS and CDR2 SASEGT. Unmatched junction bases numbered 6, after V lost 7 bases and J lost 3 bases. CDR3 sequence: CASTSTSSYEQYF. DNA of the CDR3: TGTGCCAGCACCTCGACTAGCAGCTACGAGCAGTACTTC.

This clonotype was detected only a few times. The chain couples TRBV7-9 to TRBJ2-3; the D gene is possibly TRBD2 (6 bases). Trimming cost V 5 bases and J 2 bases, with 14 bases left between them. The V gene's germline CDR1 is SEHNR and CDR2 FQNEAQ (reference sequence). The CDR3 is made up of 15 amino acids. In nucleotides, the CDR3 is TGTGCCAGCAGCCGGTTAGCGGTACACACAGATACGCAGTATTTT. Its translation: CASSRLAVHTDTQYF. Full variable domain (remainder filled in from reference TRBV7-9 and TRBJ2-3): DTGVSQNPRHKITKRGQNVTFRCDPISEHNRLYWYRQTLGQGPEFLTYFQNEAQLEKSRLLSDRFSAERPKGSFSTLEIQRTEQGDSAMYLCASSRLAVHTDTQYFGPGTRLTVL.

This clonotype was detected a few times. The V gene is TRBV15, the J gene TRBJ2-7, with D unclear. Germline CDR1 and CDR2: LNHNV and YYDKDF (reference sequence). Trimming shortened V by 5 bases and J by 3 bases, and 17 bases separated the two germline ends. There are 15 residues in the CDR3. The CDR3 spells CATSGRQTPYYEQYF. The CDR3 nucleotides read TGTGCCACCAGCGGCCGACAAACTCCCTACTACGAGCAGTACTTC.

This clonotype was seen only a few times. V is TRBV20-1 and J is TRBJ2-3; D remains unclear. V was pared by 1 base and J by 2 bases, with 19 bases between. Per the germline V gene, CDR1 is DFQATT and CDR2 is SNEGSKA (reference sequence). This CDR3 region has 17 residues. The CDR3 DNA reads TGCAGTGCTAGAGGGTCCACAAGCGTAATCGTCACAGATACGCAGTATTTT. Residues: CSARGSTSVIVTDTQYF.

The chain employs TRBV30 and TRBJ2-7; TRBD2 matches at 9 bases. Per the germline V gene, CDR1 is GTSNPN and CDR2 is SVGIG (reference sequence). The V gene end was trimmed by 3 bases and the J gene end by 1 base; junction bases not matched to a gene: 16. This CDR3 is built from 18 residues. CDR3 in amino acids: CAWSPRDYGLASSYEQYF. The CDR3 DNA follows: TGTGCCTGGAGCCCCAGAGACTACGGACTAGCGAGTTCCTACGAGCAGTACTTC.

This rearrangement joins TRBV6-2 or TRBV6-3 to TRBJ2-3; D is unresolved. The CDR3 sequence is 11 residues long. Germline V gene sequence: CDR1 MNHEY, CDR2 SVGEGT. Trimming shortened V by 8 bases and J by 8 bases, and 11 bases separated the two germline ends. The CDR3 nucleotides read TGTGCCAGCGCCTTTAGTATTACGCAGTATTTT. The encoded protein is CASAFSITQYF.

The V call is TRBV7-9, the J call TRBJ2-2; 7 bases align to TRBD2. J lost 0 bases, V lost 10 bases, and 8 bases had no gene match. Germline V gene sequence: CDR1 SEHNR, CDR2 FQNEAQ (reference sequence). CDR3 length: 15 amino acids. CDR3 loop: CAITLADPNTGELFF. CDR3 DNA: TGTGCCATTACCCTAGCGGACCCGAACACCGGGGAGCTGTTTTTT.

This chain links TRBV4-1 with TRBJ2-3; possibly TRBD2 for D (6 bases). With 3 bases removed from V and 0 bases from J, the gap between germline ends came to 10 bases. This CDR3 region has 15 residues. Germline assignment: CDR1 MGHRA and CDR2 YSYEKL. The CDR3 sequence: CASSQSGTSTDTQYF. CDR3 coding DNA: TGCGCCAGCAGCCAGAGTGGGACTAGCACAGATACGCAGTATTTT.

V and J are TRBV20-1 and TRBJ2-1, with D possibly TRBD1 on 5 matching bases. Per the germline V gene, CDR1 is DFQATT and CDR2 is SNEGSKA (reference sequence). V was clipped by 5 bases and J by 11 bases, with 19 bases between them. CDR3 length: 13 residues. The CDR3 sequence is CSAPSTAMPQQFF. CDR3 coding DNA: TGCAGTGCTCCGTCGACAGCCATGCCGCAGCAGTTCTTC.